Below, 21 T cell receptor beta chains from the same sample are listed, as sequenced in a study of blood T cell repertoires in COVID-19. Profiled with immunoSEQ multiplex PCR; TCRdb holds only in-frame clones, not every one. The sample shows 85,000 or so clones, approximately 90% of them seen only once. Sequencing used peripheral blood. The origin of the receptors is a man in his forties or fifties with active or convalescent COVID-19.

The V gene is TRBV5-8, the J gene TRBJ1-1; possibly TRBD1 for D (5 bases). The CDR3 is made up of 14 amino acids. Trimming cost V 1 base and J 3 bases, with 10 bases left between them. In germline, CDR1 is SGHTS, CDR2 YDEGEE. For the CDR3, the DNA is TGTGCCAGCAGCTTGTTAGACAGATACACTGAAGCTTTCTTT. It translates to CASSLLDRYTEAFF.

The chain has TRBV5-8 and TRBJ2-3, with 9 bases matching TRBD2. The CDR3 loop spans 16 amino acids. V shed 4 bases and J 0 bases; nucleotides not matched to a gene: 6. Germline V gene sequence: CDR1 SGHTS, CDR2 YDEGEE. As DNA, the CDR3 is TGTGCCAGCAGCGCCGGGACTAGCCCTAGCACAGATACGCAGTATTTT. It yields the protein CASSAGTSPSTDTQYF.

This clone was observed once. This chain joins TRBV5-1 and TRBJ1-3; D not certain. Germline CDR1 is SGHRS and CDR2 is YFSETQ. Trimming pared 0 bases from V and 0 bases from J, leaving 7 bases between. The CDR3 totals 15 residues. The CDR3 DNA reads as TGCGCCAGCAGCTTGGGTCTGAGCTCTGGAAACACCATATATTTT. Its protein is CASSLGLSSGNTIYF.

V and J are TRBV7-9 and TRBJ1-5, with D possibly matching TRBD1 (6 bases). The germline V gene has CDR1 SEHNR and CDR2 FQNEAQ (reference sequence). This CDR3 contains 16 residues. Trimming cost V 5 bases and J 5 bases, with 19 bases left between them. This CDR3 is CASSIPHTGRDQPQHF. The DNA of the CDR3 is TGTGCCAGCAGCATCCCCCACACAGGGCGGGATCAGCCCCAGCATTTT.

The chain has TRBV4-3 and TRBJ2-7, with a tentative D call TRBD2 (7 bases). CDR3 length: 15 amino acids. CDR1 and CDR2 from the germline V gene are LGHNA and YSLEER. V was clipped by 0 bases and J by 4 bases, with 13 bases between them. For the CDR3, the DNA is TGCGCCAGCAGCCAAGAGGCGGGGGCGCCATACGAGCAGTACTTC. Translation gives CASSQEAGAPYEQYF.

This clone was observed once. The chain uses TRBV5-8 and TRBJ2-3; 7 bases map to TRBD1. The CDR3 contains 15 residues. V dropped 6 bases and J dropped 3; count of bases not matched to a gene: 10. Germline V gene data show CDR1 as SGHTS and CDR2 as YDEGEE. The CDR3 DNA sequence: TGTGCCAGCACCCTACAGGGGCTCGTGACAGATACGCAGTATTTT. It yields the protein CASTLQGLVTDTQYF.

The chain recombines TRBV6-6 with TRBJ1-5, with no clear D. This CDR3 is built from 15 residues. V lost 10 bases to trimming and J lost 2 bases, with 18 bases between them. Germline lookup yields CDR1 MNHNY and CDR2 SVGAGI (reference sequence). The CDR3: CATLLSQNGNQPQHF. The DNA of the CDR3 is TGTGCCACCCTGCTGAGTCAAAACGGCAATCAGCCCCAGCATTTT.

The rearrangement joins TRBV4-3 to TRBJ2-1, with 8 bases matching TRBD2. The germline V gene has CDR1 LGHNA and CDR2 YSLEER. The CDR3 has 17 amino acids. V dropped 0 bases and J dropped 1; count of bases not matched to a gene: 5. CDR3 sequence: CASSQDQGLASYNEQFF. The CDR3 nucleotides are TGCGCCAGCAGCCAAGATCAAGGACTAGCTTCCTACAATGAGCAGTTCTTC.

The CDR3 DNA reads as TGTGCCAGCAGCGTAGACCCCCAGGGGGTTTTCAAGGAGACCCAGTACTTC. Translating gives CASSVDPQGVFKETQYF. V gene TRBV9 combines with J gene TRBJ2-5; TRBD1 matches at 7 bases. This CDR3 is 17 amino acids long. Germline V gives CDR1 SGDLS, CDR2 YYNGEE. Trimming at V came to 0 bases and at J to 5 bases, leaving 13 bases not matched to a gene. The full variable domain, its missing parts supplied by reference TRBV9 and TRBJ2-5, is DSGVTQTPKHLITATGQRVTLRCSPRSGDLSVYWYQQSLDQGLQFLIQYYNGEERAKGNILERFSAQQFPDLHSELNLSSLELGDSALYFCASSVDPQGVFKETQYFGPGTRLLVL.

This clone has more than one count but fewer than ten. The rearrangement uses TRBV28 and TRBJ2-3, with 7 bases identical to TRBD2. The CDR3 consists of 13 residues. Germline assignment: CDR1 MDHEN and CDR2 SYDVKM. Trimming cost V 8 bases and J 6 bases; bases outside gene matches: 8. This CDR3 reads CASHERGRDTQYF. CDR3 in DNA: TGTGCCAGCCACGAGCGGGGACGGGATACGCAGTATTTT.

The chain has TRBV27 and TRBJ1-5, with D possibly TRBD1 on 5 matching bases. Germline CDR1 is MNHEY and CDR2 is SMNVEV (reference sequence). CDR3 length equals 15 residues. V was cut by 5 bases and J by 1 base, with 12 bases left in between. CDR3 amino acids: CASSPQRGSNQPQHF. The CDR3 DNA reads as TGTGCCAGCAGTCCCCAAAGGGGCAGCAATCAGCCCCAGCATTTT.

This clone has a handful of counts. The chain couples TRBV9 to TRBJ2-2, with TRBD2 as a possible D gene (6 bases). This CDR3 contains 16 residues. Trimming took 0 bases from V and 3 from J, leaving 12 bases between them. Germline assignment: CDR1 SGDLS and CDR2 YYNGEE. DNA for the CDR3: TGTGCCAGCAGCGTAGGGGCCAGCGGGTACACCGGGGAGCTGTTTTTT. It yields the protein CASSVGASGYTGELFF.

This chain uses TRBV3-1 (or the pseudogene TRBV3-2) with TRBJ2-1, with D uncertain. This CDR3 is built from 13 residues. Germline loops: CDR1 LGHDT, CDR2 YNNKEL (reference sequence). V lost 1 base and J lost 4, with 5 bases in between. The DNA of the CDR3 is TGTGCCAGCAGCCAAGTCGGGTACAATGAGCAGTTCTTC. This codes for CASSQVGYNEQFF.

The J gene is TRBJ2-3, the V gene TRBV7-2; D uncertain. V shed 5 bases and J shed 5 bases, with 8 bases lying between them. The CDR3 spans 12 residues. Germline assignment: CDR1 SGHTA and CDR2 FQGNSA. The CDR3 bases are TGTGCCAGCAGCCCCCCCATAGATACGCAGTATTTT. It is translated as CASSPPIDTQYF.

This chain joins TRBV6-1 and TRBJ1-1, with D unclear. With 0 bases removed from V and 0 bases from J, the gap between germline ends came to 11 bases. This CDR3 region has 16 residues. CDR1 is MNHNS, CDR2 SASEGT, per germline. In DNA form, the CDR3 reads TGTGCCAGCAGTGAAGCGCATGAGGGTATGAACACTGAAGCTTTCTTT. Its protein product is CASSEAHEGMNTEAFF.

The chain recombines TRBV24-1 with TRBJ1-5, with D possibly TRBD1 on 5 matching bases. CDR3 length equals 11 residues. Trimming took 11 bases from V and 5 from J, leaving 9 bases between them. Per germline, CDR1 KGHDR and CDR2 SFDVKD. The CDR3 nucleotides are TGTGCCATCCAAGGGGATCAGCCCCAGCATTTT. It is translated as CAIQGDQPQHF.

The chain joins TRBV6-5 to TRBJ2-4, with TRBD2 identical over 7 bases. Trimming removed 8 bases from V and 5 bases from J; junction bases left unmatched: 3. CDR3 length equals 12 residues. Per the germline V gene, CDR1 is MNHEY and CDR2 is SVGAGI. This CDR3 reads CASWGGENIQYF. CDR3 DNA: TGTGCCAGCTGGGGGGGGGAAAACATTCAGTACTTC.

This clone was counted once. J is TRBJ1-1 and V is TRBV5-1; weak D call: TRBD1 (5 bases). This CDR3 has 16 amino acids. The V and J ends lost 4 bases and 1 base respectively, with 17 bases between them. Germline V gene data show CDR1 as SGHRS and CDR2 as YFSETQ. The CDR3 loop is CASSRGDGHKNTEAFF. CDR3 DNA: TGCGCCAGCAGCCGCGGTGATGGACATAAGAACACTGAAGCTTTCTTT.

V gene TRBV2 combines with J gene TRBJ2-1; a weak D match, TRBD2 (5 bases). The CDR3 runs to 14 residues. Germline loops: CDR1 SNHLY, CDR2 FYNNEI. The V end lost 10 bases, the J end lost 10 bases, and 23 bases lay between the germline ends. The CDR3 DNA sequence: TGTGCCACCATCCGGGAAAGCGAGCTTGGGGAGCAGTTCTTC. It encodes CATIRESELGEQFF.

The rearrangement joins TRBV27 to TRBJ1-1; TRBD1 matches at 8 bases. CDR1 and CDR2 (germline): MNHEY, SMNVEV (reference sequence). Germline trimming cut 4 bases from V and 4 bases from J; bases unmatched to any gene: 8. The CDR3 has 15 residues. Written as DNA, the CDR3 is TGTGCCAGCAGTTCATTGACAGGGGTGGCCACTGAAGCTTTCTTT. It is translated as CASSSLTGVATEAFF.

Here the CDR3 reads CASSRDRINYGYTF. In DNA form, the CDR3 reads TGTGCCAGCAGCCGGGACAGAATAAACTATGGCTACACCTTC. The chain has TRBV6-5 and TRBJ1-2; 7 nucleotides match TRBD1. The length of the CDR3 is 14 residues. CDR1 and CDR2 from the germline V gene are MNHEY and SVGAGI. V shed 6 bases and J 2 bases; nucleotides not matched to a gene: 6.